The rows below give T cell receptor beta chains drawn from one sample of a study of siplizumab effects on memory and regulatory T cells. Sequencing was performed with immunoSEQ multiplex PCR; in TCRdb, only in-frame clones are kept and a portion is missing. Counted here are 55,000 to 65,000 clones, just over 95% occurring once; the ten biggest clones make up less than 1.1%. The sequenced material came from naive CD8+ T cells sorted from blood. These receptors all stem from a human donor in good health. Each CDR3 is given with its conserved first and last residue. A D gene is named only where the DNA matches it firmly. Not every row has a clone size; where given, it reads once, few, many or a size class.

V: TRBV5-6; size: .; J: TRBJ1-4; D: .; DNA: TGTGCCAGCAGCCGCCCAGGTAAACTGAATGAAAAACTGTTTTTT; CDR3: CASSRPGKLNEKLFF
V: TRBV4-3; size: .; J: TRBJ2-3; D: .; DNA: TGCGCCAGCAGCCAAGATGGGAACACAGATACGCAGTATTTT; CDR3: CASSQDGNTDTQYF
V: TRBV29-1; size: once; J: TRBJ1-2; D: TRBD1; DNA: TGCAGCGTTGAAGATCTAGCCGGGACAGCCCATTATGGCTACACCTTC; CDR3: CSVEDLAGTAHYGYTF
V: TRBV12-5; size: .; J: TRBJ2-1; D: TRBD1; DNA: TGTGCTAGTGGTTCCCCGGGGGGACAGGGGGGGTACAATGAGCAGTTCTTC; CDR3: CASGSPGGQGGYNEQFF
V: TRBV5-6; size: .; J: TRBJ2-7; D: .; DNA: TGTGCCAGCAGCTTGGGACGGGACCCCTCCGAGCAGTACTTC; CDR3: CASSLGRDPSEQYF
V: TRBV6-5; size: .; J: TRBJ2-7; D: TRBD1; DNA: TGTGCCAGCCTAGCCGGGACAGGGTTCTACGAGCAGTACTTC; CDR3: CASLAGTGFYEQYF
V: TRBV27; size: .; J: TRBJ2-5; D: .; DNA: TGTGCCAGCAGTCCTCGGAGGGACCAAGAGACCCAGTACTTC; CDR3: CASSPRRDQETQYF
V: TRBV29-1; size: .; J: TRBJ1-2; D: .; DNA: TGCAGCGTTGAAGATGGTTTTGAAGGGGGGTATGGCTACACCTTC; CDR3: CSVEDGFEGGYGYTF
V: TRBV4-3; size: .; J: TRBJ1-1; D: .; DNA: TGCGCCAGCAGCCAAGCCGCTGGGGGTAACACTGAAGCTTTCTTT; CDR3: CASSQAAGGNTEAFF
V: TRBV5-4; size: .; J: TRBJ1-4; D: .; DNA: TGTGCCAGCAGCTTGACCGAGAATGAAAAACTGTTTTTT; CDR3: CASSLTENEKLFF
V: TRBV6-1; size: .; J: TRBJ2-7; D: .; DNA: TGTGCCAGCAGTGAGATAAGCACAGGCTATGGCTACGAGCAGTACTTC; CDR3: CASSEISTGYGYEQYF
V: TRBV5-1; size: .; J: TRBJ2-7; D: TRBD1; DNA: TGCGCCAGCAGCAGGCCCGGGACAGGACCCTACGAGCAGTACTTC; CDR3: CASSRPGTGPYEQYF
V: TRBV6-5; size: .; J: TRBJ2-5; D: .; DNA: TGTGCCAGCAGTTACTTTGAGGGGAACCAAGAGACCCAGTACTTC; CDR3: CASSYFEGNQETQYF
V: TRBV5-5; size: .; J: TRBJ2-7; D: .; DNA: TGTGCCAGCAGCTTCGTAGGGAACCCCTACGAGCAGTACTTC; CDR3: CASSFVGNPYEQYF
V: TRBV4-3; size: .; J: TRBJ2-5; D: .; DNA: TGCGCCAGCAGCCAAGCGGGCAGGGGAGAGACCCAGTACTTC; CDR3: CASSQAGRGETQYF
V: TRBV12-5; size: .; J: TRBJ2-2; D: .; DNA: TGTGCTAGTGGTTACCCCTATTGGACTACGAACACCGGGGAGCTGTTTTTT; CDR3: CASGYPYWTTNTGELFF
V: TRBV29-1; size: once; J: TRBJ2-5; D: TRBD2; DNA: TGCAGCATTAAAGGATCAGGACTAGCGGATGAGACCCAGTACTTC; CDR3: CSIKGSGLADETQYF
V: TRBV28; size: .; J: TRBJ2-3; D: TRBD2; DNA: TGTGCCAGCAGTTTGATCACTAGCGGGCCCTCAGATACGCAGTATTTT; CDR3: CASSLITSGPSDTQYF
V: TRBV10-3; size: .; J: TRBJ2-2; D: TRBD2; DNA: TGTGCCATCATGGGACTAAGCGACGGGGAGCTGTTTTTT; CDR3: CAIMGLSDGELFF
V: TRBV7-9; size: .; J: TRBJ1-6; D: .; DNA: TGTGCCAGCAGCTTAGTTAATTCACCCCTCCACTTT; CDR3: CASSLVNSPLHF
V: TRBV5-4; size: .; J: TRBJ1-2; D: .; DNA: TGTGCCAGCAGCTTTGGGCAGGAAGCTAACTATGGCTACACCTTC; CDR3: CASSFGQEANYGYTF
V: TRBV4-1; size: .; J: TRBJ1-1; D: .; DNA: TGCGCCAGCAGCCACAGTGGCACTGAAGCTTTCTTT; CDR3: CASSHSGTEAFF
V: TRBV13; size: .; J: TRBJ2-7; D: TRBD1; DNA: TGTGCCAGCAGCTTAGGCGCTGGACAGGGTTACGAGCAGTACTTC; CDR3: CASSLGAGQGYEQYF
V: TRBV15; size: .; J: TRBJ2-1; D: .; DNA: TGTGCCACCAGCGCCGACCCGCGGGGTGAGCAGTTCTTC; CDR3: CATSADPRGEQFF
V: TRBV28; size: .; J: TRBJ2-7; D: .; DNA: TGTGCCAGCAGTTTGGGCCCTCGGCGCGAGCAGTACTTC; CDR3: CASSLGPRREQYF
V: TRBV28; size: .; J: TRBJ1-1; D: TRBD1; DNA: TGTGCCAGCAGCTGGACAGGGTTCAGTGAAGCTTTCTTT; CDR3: CASSWTGFSEAFF
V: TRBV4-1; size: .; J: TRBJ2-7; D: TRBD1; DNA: TGCGCCAGCAGTCTAGCCGGGACAGGGGACTACGAGCAGTACTTC; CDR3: CASSLAGTGDYEQYF
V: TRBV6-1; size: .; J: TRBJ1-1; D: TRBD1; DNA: TGTGCCAGCAGCGGACAGGGCACTGAAGCTTTCTTT; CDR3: CASSGQGTEAFF
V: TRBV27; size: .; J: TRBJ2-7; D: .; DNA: TGTGCCAGCAGTCCCGGGACCGCGGGCTACGAGCAGTACTTC; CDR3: CASSPGTAGYEQYF
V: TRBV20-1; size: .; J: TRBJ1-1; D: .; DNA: TGCAGTGCGGGTCCCTCCGCTTTCTTT; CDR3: CSAGPSAFF
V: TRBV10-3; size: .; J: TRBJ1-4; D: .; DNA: TGTGCCATCAGTGCACTTGGGGGCGAGCAACTGTTTTTT; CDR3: CAISALGGEQLFF
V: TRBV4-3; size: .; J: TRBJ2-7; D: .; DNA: TGCGCCAGCAGCGCTAACAGCGGCGGTTACGAGCAGTACTTC; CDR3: CASSANSGGYEQYF
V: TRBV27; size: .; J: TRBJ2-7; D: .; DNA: TGTGCCAGCAGTCCGTCACGGACCTACGAGCAGTACTTC; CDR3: CASSPSRTYEQYF
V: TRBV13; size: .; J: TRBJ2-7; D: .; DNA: TGTGCCAGCAGAAAGGGACCAGGATCCTACGAGCAGTACTTC; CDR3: CASRKGPGSYEQYF
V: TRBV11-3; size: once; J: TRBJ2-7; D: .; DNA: TGTGCCAGCAGCACCGGGGGCAGGGACTACGAGCAGTACTTC; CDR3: CASSTGGRDYEQYF
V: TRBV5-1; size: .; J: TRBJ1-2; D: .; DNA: TGCGCCAGCAGCTTGGAGTTAGGAAATGGCTACACCTTC; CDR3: CASSLELGNGYTF
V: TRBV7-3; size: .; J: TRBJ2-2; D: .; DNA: TGTGCCAGCAGCTTAACCACAGGGTCCGGGGAGCTGTTTTTT; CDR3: CASSLTTGSGELFF